The present TCR beta chain was sequenced within a study of blood T cells in healthy people across ages. The study's findings and limits: Diversity estimates from one million T cells were considered underestimates. When set beside aged donors, long-lived donors presented more naive CD4+ cells and higher diversity.

Each sample yielded at least 6 million isolated PBMCs. A note on this clonotype: What it binds is unknown.

With a J-beta primer mix and a sample-barcoded 5' primer, a second PCR ran about 6 to 11 cycles. Every individual sample yielded 2.5 million or more paired-end reads (each containing CDR3). TCRdb reanalysed the 5' RACE reads using MiXCR and keeps one entry per CDR3 protein. The sample shows about 730,000 distinct CDR3 sequences, roughly 44% of them seen only once. The source material was blood. The TCR comes from a woman aged 55-69 years in good health.

For the CDR3, the DNA is TGCGCCAGCAGACAACCTTCGGGACAGAACACTGAAGCTTTCTTT. Protein sequence: CASRQPSGQNTEAFF. J is TRBJ1-1 and V is TRBV5-1, with a tentative D call TRBD1 (6 bases). The CDR3 spans 15 residues. The germline V and J ends were trimmed by 5 bases and 1 base, with 15 bases remaining between them. Looked up from germline, CDR1 is SGHRS and CDR2 is YFSETQ.